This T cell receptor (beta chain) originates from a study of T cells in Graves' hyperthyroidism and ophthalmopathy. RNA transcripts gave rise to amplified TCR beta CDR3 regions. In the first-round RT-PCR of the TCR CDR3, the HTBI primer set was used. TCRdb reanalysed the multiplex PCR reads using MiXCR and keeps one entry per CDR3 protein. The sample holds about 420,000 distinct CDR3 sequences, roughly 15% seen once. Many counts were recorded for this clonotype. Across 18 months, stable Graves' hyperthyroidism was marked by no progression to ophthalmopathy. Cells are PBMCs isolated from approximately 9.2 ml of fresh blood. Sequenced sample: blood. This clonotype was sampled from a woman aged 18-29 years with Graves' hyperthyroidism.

For the CDR3, the DNA is TGTGCCAGCAGCGAGCATAGCGGGAGCTCCTACAATGAGCAGTTCTTC. Protein product: CASSEHSGSSYNEQFF. This chain connects TRBV9 to TRBJ2-1; 9 bases agree with TRBD2. Germline lookup yields CDR1 SGDLS and CDR2 YYNGEE. V shed 3 bases, J shed 0 bases, and the junction held 4 bases outside the gene matches. CDR3 length: 16 amino acids.